This T cell receptor beta chain was observed in a study of blood T cell repertoires in COVID-19. Overall study: T cells, B-cell-depleted T cells, or PBMCs provided the cDNA or gDNA that served as material.

Germline CDR1 and CDR2: SGHNT and YYREEE (reference sequence). After removal of 7 bases from V and 7 bases from J, the junction contained 7 bases not matched to a gene. The CDR3 totals 14 residues. TCRdb's copy holds only in-frame clones and misses some; the assay was immunoSEQ multiplex PCR. The sample includes 50,000 to 70,000 clones, roughly three quarters of them seen just once. Source material: peripheral blood. The chain carries TRBV5-4 and TRBJ2-1, with 11 bases aligning to TRBD2. The sequence derives from a man between 50 and 59 years old with active or convalescent COVID-19. CDR3: CASRTSGSWNEQFF. In DNA form, the CDR3 reads TGTGCCAGCCGAACTAGCGGGAGCTGGAATGAGCAGTTCTTC.